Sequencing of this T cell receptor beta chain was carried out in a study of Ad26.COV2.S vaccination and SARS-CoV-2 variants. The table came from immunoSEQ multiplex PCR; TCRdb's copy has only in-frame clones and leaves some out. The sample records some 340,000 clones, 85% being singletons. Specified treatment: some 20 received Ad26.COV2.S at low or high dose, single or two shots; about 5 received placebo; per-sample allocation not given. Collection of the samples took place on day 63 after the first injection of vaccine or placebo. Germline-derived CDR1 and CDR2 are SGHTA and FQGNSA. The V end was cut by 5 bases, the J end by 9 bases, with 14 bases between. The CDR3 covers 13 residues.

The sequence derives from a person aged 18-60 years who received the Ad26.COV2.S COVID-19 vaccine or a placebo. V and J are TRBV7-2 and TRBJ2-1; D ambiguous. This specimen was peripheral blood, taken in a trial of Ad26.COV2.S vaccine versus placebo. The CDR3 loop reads CASSQRTSFEQFF. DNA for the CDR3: TGTGCCAGCAGCCAACGGACCAGTTTTGAGCAGTTCTTC.